This entry is about one TCR beta chain. This sample is part of a study of blood T cell repertoires in COVID-19. Turning to the study itself: In each case, the material was cDNA or gDNA derived from T cells, B-cell-depleted T cells, or PBMCs.

The V segment lost 4 bases and the J segment 3 bases; nucleotides outside the gene matches: 5. This CDR3 spans 16 amino acids. In germline, CDR1 is LGHDT, CDR2 YNNKEL (reference sequence). The table came from immunoSEQ multiplex PCR; TCRdb's copy has only in-frame clones and leaves some out. The data contain 100,000 or so clones, 85% of them singletons. Material for sequencing was peripheral blood. The receptor's source is a man in his fifties with active or convalescent COVID-19. The chain joins TRBV3-1 (or the pseudogene TRBV3-2) to TRBJ2-2; 10 bases are a match to TRBD2. CDR3 residues: CASSPLAGDDTGELFF. CDR3 nucleotides: TGTGCCAGCAGCCCTCTAGCGGGAGATGACACCGGGGAGCTGTTTTTT.